This T cell receptor (gamma chain) was documented in a study of gammadelta T cells in human blood. Study findings and constraints: Microbial exposure appeared to drive polyclonal γδ T cell expansion after birth.

Relative to its sample, this clone is large. Its antigen is unknown. TCRdb re-called clones from the RT-PCR reads via CATT. The sample contains 250 to 300 gamma-chain clones, roughly 10% of which appear only once. CDR1 is GITISATS and CDR2 is ISYDGTV in the germline V gene (reference sequence). Trimming cost V 0 bases and J 3 bases; bases outside gene matches: 4. The CDR3 consists of 15 residues. The TCR comes from a human fetus. The chain links TRGV9 to TRGJP1. Source material: Vgamma9Vdelta2 gamma-delta T cells from fetal blood. This chain's CDR3 is CALWEVESTGWFKIF. Written as DNA, the CDR3 is TGTGCCTTGTGGGAGGTGGAATCCACTGGTTGGTTCAAGATATTT.